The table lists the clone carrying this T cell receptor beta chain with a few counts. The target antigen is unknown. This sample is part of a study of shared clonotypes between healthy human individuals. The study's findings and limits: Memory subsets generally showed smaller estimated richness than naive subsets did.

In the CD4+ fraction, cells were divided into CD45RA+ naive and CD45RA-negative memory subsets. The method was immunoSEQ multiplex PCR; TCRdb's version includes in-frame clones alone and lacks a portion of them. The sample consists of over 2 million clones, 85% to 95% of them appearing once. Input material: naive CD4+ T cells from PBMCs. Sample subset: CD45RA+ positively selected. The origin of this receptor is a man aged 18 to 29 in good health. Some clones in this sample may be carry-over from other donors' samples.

The CDR3 coding sequence is TGTGCTAGTGGTTCCGGGACAGAGGGCTATGGCTACACCTTC. As protein: CASGSGTEGYGYTF. The chain has TRBV12-5 and TRBJ1-2; TRBD1 aligns across 7 bases. This CDR3 contains 14 residues. The germline V gene has CDR1 LGHNT and CDR2 FRNRAP. Germline trimming cut 4 bases from V and 4 bases from J; bases unmatched to any gene: 6. Based on the CDR3 plus reference TRBV12-5 and TRBJ1-2, the full variable domain is DARVTQTPRHKVTEMGQEVTMRCQPILGHNTVFWYRQTMMQGLELLAYFRNRAPLDDSGMPKDRFSAEMPDATLATLKIQPSEPRDSAVYFCASGSGTEGYGYTFGSGTRLTVV.